Below are 32 T cell receptor beta chains sequenced from a single sample in a study of CD8+ T cells in alopecia areata. Sorting used CD4, CD8alpha, NKG2D, NKG2ACE and other markers on pooled cutaneous lymph node cells. It was cDNA, reverse transcribed from extracted RNA, that served as the sequencing template. Method: immunoSEQ multiplex PCR; TCRdb's copy keeps in-frame clones and lacks some. This set yields under 350,000 clones and no singletons; the top ten hold around 1.2%. Material for sequencing was CD4+ T cells sorted from a lymph node. The source of these receptors is a C3H/HeJ mouse with alopecia areata. The strain's MHC type: H2-k.

There are a few counts of this clone. Mouse names are used for the genes. The read stops 4 residues short of the end of the CDR3; the missing end is completed from the germline J gene. The rearrangement links TRBV1 to TRBJ2-5, with D possibly being TRBD2 (5 bases). The CDR3 is 14 residues long. V was clipped by 4 bases and J by 3 bases, with 11 bases between them. CDR1 and CDR2 (germline): NSQYPW, LRSPGD (reference sequence). The part of the CDR3 DNA that was read is TGCACCTGCAGTGGCTGGGATGGTCAAGAC. Residues: CTCSGWDGQD. In full, the CDR3 reads CTCSGWDGQDTQYF. The variable domain in full, with the rest retrieved from reference TRBV1 and TRBJ2-5, is VTLLEQNPRWRLVPRGQAVNLRCILKNSQYPWMSWYQQDLQKQLQWLFTLRSPGDKEVKSLPGADYLATRVTDTELRLQVANMSQGRTLYCTCSGWDGQDTQYFGPGTRLLVL.

Turning to this clone: Gene names denote mouse genes. The CDR3 extends 4 residues past the end of the read, so its final part is completed from the germline J gene. The gene calls are TRBV13-1 and TRBJ2-7; the match to TRBD2 covers 8 bases. V was pared by 0 bases and J by 3 bases, with 2 bases of the junction left unmatched. The CDR3 spans 14 residues. Germline V gene data show CDR1 as NSHNY and CDR2 as SYGAGN. CDR3 loop: CASSDAGTGYEQYF. The CDR3 bases that were read are TGTGCCAGCAGTGATGCTGGGACTGGCTAT.

This clone was counted between two and nine times. Gene names and germline refer to mouse. The CDR3 end lies 4 residues beyond the end of the read and is filled in from the germline J gene. The rearrangement uses TRBV1 and TRBJ2-7; 8 bases are shared with TRBD2. CDR1 and CDR2 (germline): NSQYPW, LRSPGD (reference sequence). This CDR3 has 15 amino acids. The CDR3 bases that were read are TGCACCTGCAGTGCACCCCGACTGGGGATTTAT. The encoded protein is CTCSAPRLGIY. The whole CDR3 sequence is CTCSAPRLGIYEQYF.

With respect to this clone: The genes are named according to mouse. The CDR3 goes on 4 residues after the read ends, and that part is filled in from the germline J gene. The rearrangement uses TRBV13-1 and TRBJ2-7, with a tentative D call TRBD2 (5 bases). The CDR3 totals 14 residues. CDR1 and CDR2 from the germline V gene are NSHNY and SYGAGN. V was shortened by 0 bases and J by 3 bases, with 10 bases between the two germline ends. The DNA read from the CDR3 is TGTGCCAGCAGTGATGCATCTGGGCACTAT. Translating it yields CASSDASGHY. The whole CDR3 sequence is CASSDASGHYEQYF.

On this clone: The genes and germline here are from mouse. The CDR3 is cut off 4 residues early in the read; its end comes from the germline J gene. The chain uses TRBV13-3 and TRBJ2-7; 9 bases are shared with TRBD2. CDR3 length: 16 residues. Germline CDR1 and CDR2: NNHDY and SYVADS. The CDR3 bases that were read are TGTGCCAGCAGTGATGCACTGGGGGGTGATGAGGAT. Protein: CASSDALGGDED. The full CDR3 sequence reads CASSDALGGDEDEQYF.

This clone occurred many times. Gene names refer to mouse genes. The read terminates 4 residues ahead of where the CDR3 ends, so the germline J gene completes it. The chain employs TRBV31 and TRBJ2-3, with D perhaps matching TRBD1 or TRBD2 (5 bases each). Deletions cut 0 bases from V and 0 bases from J, with 7 bases between. Germline lookup yields CDR1 GKSSPN and CDR2 SITVG. CDR3 size: 14 residues. The sequenced part of the CDR3 DNA is TGTGCCTGGAGTCTGGGGCCTAGTGCAGAA. Its translation: CAWSLGPSAE. The whole CDR3 sequence is CAWSLGPSAETLYF.

This clone was observed a few times. Genes and germline come from the mouse. Read sequence stops 4 residues before the CDR3 end, and the germline J gene provides the missing end. This chain connects TRBV5 to TRBJ2-1; 8 bases align to TRBD2. Trimming cost V 1 base and J 2 bases; bases outside gene matches: 1. The CDR3 spans 15 residues. Germline V gene lookup returns CDR1 LGHNA and CDR2 YNLKQL (reference sequence). The CDR3 here is CASSQGTGYYAEQFF. Partial CDR3 DNA: TGTGCCAGCAGCCAAGGGACTGGGTACTATGCT.

This clone was counted only a few times. Here the gene names and germline are mouse. Read data end 4 residues before the CDR3 end; the end is taken from the germline J gene. Within the sample, other DNA sequences also encode this same CDR3. J is TRBJ2-1 and V is TRBV1; 10 bases map to TRBD2. In germline, CDR1 is NSQYPW, CDR2 LRSPGD (reference sequence). The CDR3 is made up of 15 amino acids. Germline trimming cut 1 base from V and 6 bases from J; bases unmatched to any gene: 3. CDR3 DNA, as far as it was read: TGCACCTGCAGTGCAGGGACTGGGGGTCGTGCT. Protein sequence: CTCSAGTGGRA. The whole CDR3 is CTCSAGTGGRAEQFF.

This clone was detected a few times. Genes and germline are mouse. The read stops 4 residues short of the end of the CDR3; the missing end is completed from the germline J gene. The gene calls are TRBV5 and TRBJ2-7; 9 bases agree with TRBD1. The CDR3 extends over 16 amino acids. Germline-derived CDR1 and CDR2 are LGHNA and YNLKQL (reference sequence). The DNA read from the CDR3 is TGTGCCAGCAGCCAAGATAGAGGACAGGGGAGGGAT. Protein product: CASSQDRGQGRD. From start to end, the CDR3 is CASSQDRGQGRDEQYF.

This clone was seen more than once but under ten times. Germline and genes: mouse. The CDR3 end lies 4 residues beyond the end of the read and is filled in from the germline J gene. The same CDR3 arises from other DNA sequences in this sample as well. V usage is TRBV19 and J usage is TRBJ2-1, with 9 bases lining up with TRBD2. This CDR3 is built from 15 residues. The V and J ends lost 4 bases and 2 bases, in that order; junction bases with no gene match: 4. In germline, CDR1 is FNHDT, CDR2 SITEND (reference sequence). The CDR3 protein is CASSPRLGDYAEQFF. Partial CDR3 DNA: TGTGCCAGCAGTCCCCGACTGGGGGACTATGCT.

This clone was counted a few times. Gene names and germline match the mouse. The read ends 3 residues shy of where the CDR3 ends; the end is completed using the germline J gene. This rearrangement joins TRBV13-1 to TRBJ1-6; tentatively, D is TRBD1 (6 bases). TRBJ1-6 falls under the ORF class, with uncertain function. Per the germline V gene, CDR1 is NSHNY and CDR2 is SYGAGN. CDR3 length: 15 residues. The germline V and J ends were trimmed by 1 base and 7 bases, with 12 bases remaining between them. The CDR3: CASSDWGAGNSPLYF. CDR3 DNA (partial): TGTGCCAGCAGTGATTGGGGGGCAGGAAATTCGCCC.

About this clone itself: Gene names refer to mouse genes. Partial CDR3 DNA: TGTGCCAGCAGTCCCGGGACAGGGCGCACA. It is translated as CASSPGTGRT. The complete CDR3 protein is CASSPGTGRTEVFF. The chain is built from TRBV19 and TRBJ1-1, with 9 bases fitting TRBD1. The observed sequence ends 4 residues before the CDR3 terminus, with the missing tail filled in from the germline J gene. Germline CDR1 is FNHDT and CDR2 is SITEND (reference sequence). This CDR3 comprises 14 residues. Trimming at V came to 4 bases and at J to 4 bases, leaving 5 bases not matched to a gene.

This clone occurred a few times. The gene symbols are mouse symbols. Other DNA sequences in this sample translate to the same CDR3. CDR3 DNA (partial): TGTGCCAGCAGTGAGTTGGGGTCCTCCTAT. This translates into CASSELGSSY. Given in full, the CDR3 is CASSELGSSYEQYF. The V call is TRBV13-3, the J call TRBJ2-7; possible D gene TRBD2, 5 bases. The CDR3 is cut off 4 residues early in the read; its end comes from the germline J gene. In germline, CDR1 is NNHDY, CDR2 SYVADS. This CDR3 is built from 14 residues. The V and J ends lost 2 bases and 0 bases respectively, with 9 bases between them.

This clone came up a few times. A much larger clone differs by one base, so this may be a read error. Gene names follow the mouse nomenclature. The CDR3 end lies 4 residues beyond the end of the read and is filled in from the germline J gene. This specimen includes other DNA sequences encoding the same CDR3. The chain recombines TRBV13-1 with TRBJ1-1, with unresolved D. The CDR3 is 13 amino acids. CDR1 is NSHNY, CDR2 SYGAGN, per germline. V was trimmed by 2 bases and J by 0 bases, leaving 5 bases between them. CDR3 DNA, as far as it was read: TGTGCCAGCAGTGAGCCAGCAAACACA. Protein sequence: CASSEPANT. The entire CDR3 protein is CASSEPANTEVFF.

Notes on this clone: Each gene name is a mouse one. The observed sequence ends 4 residues before the CDR3 terminus, with the missing tail filled in from the germline J gene. The chain links TRBV31 to TRBJ2-3; possibly TRBD1 for D (6 bases). The germline gives CDR1 GKSSPN, CDR2 SITVG. This CDR3 is 15 amino acids long. V was pared by 0 bases and J by 0 bases, with 10 bases between. This CDR3 reads CAWSLGTNSAETLYF. The DNA read from the CDR3 is TGTGCCTGGAGTCTAGGGACAAACAGTGCAGAA.

At least ten counts were recorded for this clone. Gene names denote mouse genes. CDR3 sequence reads: CASSRGDWGAETLYF. The sequenced CDR3 bases are TGTGCTAGCAGTAGAGGGGACTGGGGTGCAGAA. The rearrangement uses TRBV17 and TRBJ2-3; 9 positions match TRBD2. The sequence runs out 4 residues before the end of the CDR3; the remainder is reconstructed from the germline J gene. CDR3 length: 15 residues. Looked up from germline, CDR1 is MNHDT and CDR2 is YYDKIL. The ends lost 1 base at V and 1 base at J; junction bases unmatched: 0.

This clone was observed a few times. Gene names follow the mouse nomenclature. Read sequence stops 4 residues before the CDR3 end, and the germline J gene provides the missing end. The chain has TRBV13-3 and TRBJ2-4; 7 bases fit TRBD1. The CDR3 loop spans 13 amino acids. CDR1 NNHDY and CDR2 SYVADS come from the germline V gene. The CDR3 reads CASSEEQGNTLYF. CDR3 bases read: TGTGCCAGCAGTGAGGAACAGGGGAAC. Looking up the rest from reference TRBV13-3 and TRBJ2-4 gives the full variable domain: EAAVTQSPRSKVAVTGGKVTLSCHQTNNHDYMYWYRQDTGHGLRLIHYSYVADSTEKGDIPDGYKASRPSQENFSLILELASLSQTAVYFCASSEEQGNTLYFGAGTRLSVL.

This clone was detected only a few times. Genes here carry mouse names. The read terminates 4 residues before the CDR3 end, so the remaining end is supplied by the germline J gene. This sequence joins TRBV13-1 and TRBJ2-3; TRBD1 aligns across 9 bases. Trimming removed 0 bases from V and 0 bases from J; junction bases left unmatched: 2. CDR1 is NSHNY, CDR2 SYGAGN, per germline. This CDR3 has 16 residues. The sequenced part of the CDR3 DNA is TGTGCCAGCAGTGATGGACAGGGGGGAAGTGCAGAA. Its translation is CASSDGQGGSAE. The whole CDR3 is CASSDGQGGSAETLYF.

Points on this clone: Gene names and germline refer to mouse. Coverage ceases 4 residues before the CDR3 finishes, and the germline J gene fills in the end. This chain joins TRBV13-3 and TRBJ2-2; 12 positions agree with TRBD1. Per the germline V gene, CDR1 is NNHDY and CDR2 is SYVADS. The CDR3 is 15 residues long. Trimming took 5 bases from V and 2 from J; bases not matched to a gene: 1. The chain's CDR3 is CASRGQGANTGQLYF. Partial CDR3 DNA: TGTGCCAGCAGGGGACAGGGGGCGAACACCGGG.

As regards this clone: Gene names and germline refer to mouse. Sequencing ends 4 residues short of the CDR3 end; the germline J gene provides the rest. Other DNA sequences in the same sample also yield this CDR3. The chain has TRBV5 and TRBJ2-5; 7 bases align to TRBD1. The V gene end was trimmed by 1 base and the J gene end by 3 bases; junction bases not matched to a gene: 4. CDR3 size: 15 residues. CDR1 and CDR2 (germline): LGHNA, YNLKQL (reference sequence). The sequenced part of the CDR3 DNA is TGTGCCAGCAGCCAAGTCCCGGGACAGCAAGAC. Protein product: CASSQVPGQQD. The entire CDR3 reads CASSQVPGQQDTQYF.

This clone was seen only a few times. Mouse names are used for the genes. The CDR3 end lies 4 residues beyond the end of the read and is filled in from the germline J gene. Other DNA sequences within the sample encode an identical CDR3. The gene calls are TRBV31 and TRBJ2-1; D possibly corresponds to TRBD2 (7 bases). This CDR3 spans 15 amino acids. CDR1 GKSSPN and CDR2 SITVG come from the germline V gene. CDR3 DNA (partial): TGTGCCTGGAGTCTAGAGGGGGGCGCGAGAGCT. Translation gives CAWSLEGGARA. The full CDR3 sequence reads CAWSLEGGARAEQFF.

As for this clone: Mouse germline and gene names are used. The read terminates 3 residues before the CDR3 end, so the remaining end is supplied by the germline J gene. The rearrangement links TRBV19 to TRBJ1-6; D is uncertain. TRBJ1-6 is an ORF, with its function uncertain. Trimming removed 5 bases from V and 4 bases from J, with 4 bases in between. The CDR3 spans 12 residues. Germline V gene lookup returns CDR1 FNHDT and CDR2 SITEND (reference sequence). This chain's CDR3 is CASSKYNSPLYF. Partial CDR3 DNA: TGTGCCAGCAGCAAATATAATTCGCCC.

This clone was counted a few times. Gene names are the mouse ones. The read ends 4 residues shy of where the CDR3 ends; the end is completed using the germline J gene. The chain links TRBV13-1 to TRBJ2-1; 7 bases align to TRBD1. This CDR3 spans 13 amino acids. Germline loops: CDR1 NSHNY, CDR2 SYGAGN. V lost 6 bases and J lost 3; bases outside the gene matches: 3. CDR3 region: CASKGQFYAEQFF. The DNA read from the CDR3 is TGTGCCAGCAAGGGACAGTTCTATGCT.

About this clone itself: Genes here carry mouse names. The read ends 3 residues early relative to the CDR3; the germline J gene fills the gap. The J gene is TRBJ1-6, the V gene TRBV5; tentative D call: TRBD1 (6 bases). TRBJ1-6 counts as an open reading frame of uncertain function. The CDR3 covers 14 residues. Trimming cost V 1 base and J 7 bases, with 8 bases left between them. Germline CDR1 reads LGHNA; CDR2 reads YNLKQL (reference sequence). CDR3 region: CASSQGRGNSPLYF. CDR3 DNA, as far as it was read: TGTGCCAGCAGCCAAGGCAGGGGAAATTCGCCC.

This clone has more than one count but fewer than ten. The genes and germline here are from mouse. Other DNA sequences within the sample encode an identical CDR3. The part of the CDR3 DNA that was read is TGTGCCAGCAGTGATGCACAGGCAAACACA. Translated: CASSDAQANT. The full CDR3 is CASSDAQANTEVFF. V and J are TRBV13-3 and TRBJ1-1; the D gene is possibly TRBD1 (5 bases). The read terminates 4 residues before the CDR3 end, so the remaining end is supplied by the germline J gene. Germline V gene sequence: CDR1 NNHDY, CDR2 SYVADS. Deletions cut 0 bases from V and 0 bases from J, with 6 bases between. CDR3 length: 14 residues.

To note about this clone: Gene names and germline refer to mouse. The CDR3 end falls 4 residues outside the read, so it is completed with the germline J gene. V and J are TRBV29 and TRBJ1-1; TRBD1 matches 12 bases. Germline values: CDR1 MSHET, CDR2 SYDVDS. The CDR3 runs 15 residues. The CDR3 bases that were read are TGTGCTAGCAGCCGTTCGGGACAGGGGGCAGCA. This gives the protein CASSRSGQGAA. In full, the CDR3 is CASSRSGQGAAEVFF. The full variable domain, completed using reference TRBV29 and TRBJ1-1, is DMKVTQMPRYLIKRMGENVLLECGQDMSHETMYWYRQDPGLGLQLIYISYDVDSNSEGDIPKGYRVSRKKREHFSLILDSAKTNQTSVYFCASSRSGQGAAEVFFGKGTRLTVV.

Concerning this clone itself: Each gene name is a mouse one. The CDR3 end is not reached by the read, which stops 4 residues before it; the germline J gene fills it in. Other nucleotide sequences from this sample produce the same CDR3. V gene TRBV19 combines with J gene TRBJ2-1, with a possible D match to TRBD2 (6 bases). This CDR3 region has 13 residues. CDR1 FNHDT and CDR2 SITEND come from the germline V gene (reference sequence). CDR3 DNA, as far as it was read: TGTGCCAGCAGTATCTGGGGTGAGGCT. Encoded protein: CASSIWGEA. The CDR3 in full is CASSIWGEAEQFF.

This clone has a handful of counts. Gene names and germline match the mouse. The read falls 4 residues short of the CDR3 end, and the missing part is taken from the germline J gene. This chain connects TRBV13-1 to TRBJ1-1; TRBD1 aligns across 10 bases. The ends lost 3 bases at V and 0 bases at J; junction bases unmatched: 2. CDR1 and CDR2 (germline): NSHNY, SYGAGN. The CDR3 has 15 amino acids. The sequenced CDR3 bases are TGTGCCAGCAGTGGGACAGGGGGACCAAACACA. Protein: CASSGTGGPNT. The CDR3, in full, reads CASSGTGGPNTEVFF.

This clone was recorded a few times. Here the gene names and germline are mouse. The CDR3 end falls 4 residues outside the read, so it is completed with the germline J gene. The chain joins TRBV13-3 to TRBJ2-1; TRBD1 aligns across 10 bases. This CDR3 spans 14 amino acids. Germline CDR1 reads NNHDY; CDR2 reads SYVADS. CDR3 residues: CASSVGQGRAEQFF. The CDR3 bases that were read are TGTGCCAGCAGTGTGGGACAGGGGAGGGCT.

Regarding this clone: Mouse names are used for the genes. The read terminates 4 residues ahead of where the CDR3 ends, so the germline J gene completes it. V and J are TRBV5 and TRBJ2-1, with 12 bases aligning to TRBD2. V shed 4 bases and J 5 bases; nucleotides not matched to a gene: 6. Germline values: CDR1 LGHNA, CDR2 YNLKQL (reference sequence). The CDR3 consists of 16 residues. The CDR3 region is CASSRGTGGRHAEQFF. The part of the CDR3 DNA that was read is TGTGCCAGCAGCCGGGGGACTGGGGGGAGGCATGCT.

The table lists this clone with a few counts. These gene names are mouse names. The sequenced fragment ends 4 residues before the CDR3 boundary, so the rest is inferred from the germline J gene. This sample includes further DNA sequences coding for the same CDR3. V usage is TRBV19 and J usage is TRBJ2-3; D is possibly TRBD1 (7 bases). Trimming left V 2 bases short and J 3 bases short, with 10 bases between. The V gene's germline CDR1 is FNHDT and CDR2 SITEND (reference sequence). The length of the CDR3 is 14 residues. The CDR3 sequence is CASSMRGGAETLYF. The covered CDR3 bases are TGTGCCAGCAGTATGAGAGGGGGCGCAGAA.

This clone showed up many times. Germline and genes here are mouse. Sequencing ends 4 residues short of the CDR3 end; the germline J gene provides the rest. Other DNA sequences in the sample encode the same CDR3. The chain links TRBV1 to TRBJ2-7; 8 positions match TRBD1. V lost 4 bases to trimming and J lost 0 bases; unmatched junction nucleotides: 2. The CDR3 has 14 residues. Germline assignment: CDR1 NSQYPW and CDR2 LRSPGD (reference sequence). The covered CDR3 bases are TGCACCTGCAGTGGGACAGGGAGCTCCTAT. Residues: CTCSGTGSSY. Given in full, the CDR3 is CTCSGTGSSYEQYF.